This is a list of T cell receptor beta chains from one sample in a study of cytomegalovirus exposure and HLA in healthy donors. Some clones are missing from TCRdb's copy, which holds only in-frame ones; the method was immunoSEQ multiplex PCR. The table lists about 240,000 clones, roughly 73% of them singletons, with approximately 0.47% in the top ten. Material for sequencing was PBMCs. Receptor source: a boy between 5 and 17 years old in good health and CMV-seronegative. The CDR3 runs from the conserved cysteine through the conserved F or W. A D gene is named only where the DNA matches it firmly. Not all rows give a size; the values are once, few, many and, for expanded clones, a class.

CDR3: CASSEAGDTEAFF
size: few
J: TRBJ1-1
V: TRBV2
D: .

CDR3: CASSLSRTQHF
size: .
J: TRBJ1-5
V: TRBV11-3
D: .

CDR3: CASSPRIGTTNEKLFF
size: .
J: TRBJ1-4
V: TRBV5-6
D: .

CDR3: CASSQVGTPNQPQHF
size: .
J: TRBJ1-5
V: TRBV4-1
D: .

CDR3: CASSLDRYNEQFF
size: .
J: TRBJ2-1
V: TRBV5-1
D: .

CDR3: CASSPYHRVCNEQYF
size: few
J: TRBJ2-7
V: TRBV23-1
D: .

CDR3: CASSPGTGRGYGYTF
size: .
J: TRBJ1-2
V: TRBV6-5
D: TRBD1

CDR3: CASSRGRGRDQPQHF
size: few
J: TRBJ1-5
V: TRBV11-3
D: .

CDR3: CASSLRGGGDFGYTF
size: .
J: TRBJ1-2
V: TRBV7-9
D: TRBD1

CDR3: CASSLGGLGQPQHF
size: few
J: TRBJ1-5
V: TRBV25-1
D: .

CDR3: CASTPRSASGRGEQFF
size: once
J: TRBJ2-1
V: TRBV2
D: TRBD2

CDR3: CASSLIEWSSYNEQFF
size: few
J: TRBJ2-1
V: TRBV7-2
D: .

CDR3: CASSSGTGGSTEAFF
size: .
J: TRBJ1-1
V: TRBV13
D: TRBD1

CDR3: CATSRDRVYGYTF
size: .
J: TRBJ1-2
V: TRBV15
D: .

CDR3: CAWDVAGGRLGEQFF
size: .
J: TRBJ2-1
V: TRBV30
D: TRBD2

CDR3: CASRGTSGGRAKNIQYF
size: .
J: TRBJ2-4
V: TRBV2
D: TRBD2

CDR3: CASSGGGHLGGYTF
size: .
J: TRBJ1-2
V: TRBV5-6
D: .

CDR3: CASSIKRRAYNEQFF
size: .
J: TRBJ2-1
V: TRBV19
D: .

CDR3: CASSPTGYEKLFF
size: .
J: TRBJ1-4
V: TRBV7-7
D: .

CDR3: CAWSVRVGGYTF
size: .
J: TRBJ1-2
V: TRBV30
D: .

CDR3: CATSNPRTGEVYEQYF
size: .
J: TRBJ2-7
V: TRBV19
D: TRBD1

CDR3: CASSADYQETQYF
size: few
J: TRBJ2-5
V: TRBV10-1
D: .

CDR3: CASGLVLNGGTYNEQFF
size: .
J: TRBJ2-1
V: TRBV12-5
D: .

CDR3: CASSPDRLSGANVLTF
size: few
J: TRBJ2-6
V: TRBV13
D: .

CDR3: CASRGQTNYGYTF
size: .
J: TRBJ1-2
V: TRBV5-1
D: .

CDR3: CASSVESRGYNEQFF
size: .
J: TRBJ2-1
V: TRBV9
D: TRBD2

CDR3: CASNPGGGYGYTF
size: .
J: TRBJ1-2
V: TRBV30
D: TRBD1

CDR3: CASIQGNGNTIYF
size: few
J: TRBJ1-3
V: TRBV7-9
D: .

CDR3: CDSRWESEQYF
size: .
J: TRBJ2-7
V: TRBV10-1
D: .

CDR3: CASSIWGPGSTGTEAFF
size: .
J: TRBJ1-1
V: TRBV19
D: .

CDR3: CASSLVQVGGTDTQYF
size: .
J: TRBJ2-3
V: TRBV7-9
D: .

CDR3: CATSRDGQISIYGYTF
size: once
J: TRBJ1-2
V: TRBV15
D: .

CDR3: CASSLSLTGGSYEQYF
size: .
J: TRBJ2-7
V: TRBV11-3
D: TRBD1

CDR3: CASSLSSGSPPTGELFF
size: .
J: TRBJ2-2
V: TRBV27
D: TRBD2

CDR3: CASSMKKSGQGITGELFF
size: .
J: TRBJ2-2
V: TRBV5-4
D: TRBD1

CDR3: CASGRQGSNTEAFF
size: .
J: TRBJ1-1
V: TRBV18
D: TRBD1

CDR3: CASSLDRGPTGELFF
size: .
J: TRBJ2-2
V: TRBV11-3
D: TRBD1

CDR3: CASSEWDRGVYNEQFF
size: .
J: TRBJ2-1
V: TRBV6-1
D: TRBD1

CDR3: CASSPRTGDFYEQYF
size: .
J: TRBJ2-7
V: TRBV27
D: TRBD1

CDR3: CASSQGGAEAFF
size: .
J: TRBJ1-1
V: TRBV27
D: .

CDR3: CASSPHQVNTEAFF
size: .
J: TRBJ1-1
V: TRBV5-4
D: .

CDR3: CASRQGYAEAFF
size: .
J: TRBJ1-1
V: TRBV19
D: TRBD1

CDR3: CASSPRGTEQETQYF
size: few
J: TRBJ2-5
V: TRBV7-9
D: TRBD1

CDR3: CASSQEQGGDYGYTF
size: .
J: TRBJ1-2
V: TRBV5-4
D: TRBD1

CDR3: CASSPESPAGNNNEQFF
size: once
J: TRBJ2-1
V: TRBV18
D: TRBD2

CDR3: CASSLPRQAVNTEAFF
size: .
J: TRBJ1-1
V: TRBV5-6
D: .

CDR3: CATRQGMGNQPQHF
size: .
J: TRBJ1-5
V: TRBV6-6
D: TRBD1

CDR3: CASRSGISTNEKLFF
size: .
J: TRBJ1-4
V: TRBV6-5
D: .

CDR3: CASSPSGAGDSYEQYF
size: .
J: TRBJ2-7
V: TRBV5-1
D: TRBD2

CDR3: CATSGQGLIEAFF
size: .
J: TRBJ1-1
V: TRBV6-5
D: TRBD1

CDR3: CSGVAGSETQYF
size: few
J: TRBJ2-5
V: TRBV29-1
D: TRBD2

CDR3: CASSFRWRETQYF
size: .
J: TRBJ2-5
V: TRBV2
D: .

CDR3: CASSRDRGMAEAFF
size: few
J: TRBJ1-1
V: TRBV7-9
D: TRBD1

CDR3: CASSLDLTGQHTEAFF
size: .
J: TRBJ1-1
V: TRBV5-5
D: TRBD1

CDR3: CASRHRQGAIEQFF
size: few
J: TRBJ2-1
V: TRBV4-1
D: TRBD1

CDR3: CASTPVAEEELFF
size: few
J: TRBJ2-2
V: TRBV7-9
D: .

CDR3: CASSGWGAGELFF
size: once
J: TRBJ2-2
V: TRBV2
D: .

CDR3: CASRTGLTYEQYF
size: .
J: TRBJ2-7
V: TRBV5-1
D: TRBD1

CDR3: CASSFRRVQTGELFF
size: .
J: TRBJ2-2
V: TRBV5-1
D: .

CDR3: CASSQTRPNTEAFF
size: once
J: TRBJ1-1
V: TRBV19
D: .